These 23 T cell receptor beta chains share one sample of origin, sequenced in a study of blood T cell repertoires in COVID-19 (dated by TCRdb to 2019 to 2021). The method behind the library was the immunoSEQ multiplex PCR assay. The immuneACCESS repertoire file appears here via TCRdb, limited to in-frame rearrangements. These files lack a portion of the clones; in checked studies, under half of the deficit traces to unresolved V genes, and the cause of the others is not known. The sample table lists approximately 500,000 clones, less than 90% of them with a count of one. The top ten clones comprise about 8% of the sample. Sequencing was carried out using peripheral blood. These receptors were taken from a woman aged 50 to 60 with COVID-19, enrolled during active disease.

The chain combines TRBV10-1 with TRBJ2-4, with D tentatively TRBD1 (7 bases). V was trimmed by 3 bases and J by 4 bases, leaving 10 bases between them. This CDR3 contains 14 residues. The germline gives CDR1 WNHNN, CDR2 SYGVQD (reference sequence). CDR3 DNA sequence: TGCGCCAGCAGTGACGCGGGACAGAAAAACATTCAGTACTTC. Its protein product is CASSDAGQKNIQYF.

This chain uses TRBV19 with TRBJ1-1; 7 positions agree with TRBD1. Germline trimming cut 5 bases from V and 1 base from J; bases unmatched to any gene: 4. Germline-derived CDR1 and CDR2 are LNHDA and SQIVND (reference sequence). The CDR3 length is 14 residues. The CDR3 nucleotides read TGTGCCAGTAGTTGGGACAGACAGAACACTGAAGCTTTCTTT. This gives the protein CASSWDRQNTEAFF. The variable domain in full, completed from reference TRBV19 and TRBJ1-1, reads DGGITQSPKYLFRKEGQNVTLSCEQNLNHDAMYWYRQDPGQGLRLIYYSQIVNDFQKGDIAEGYSVSREKKESFPLTVTSAQKNPTAFYLCASSWDRQNTEAFFGQGTRLTVV.

V usage is TRBV5-6 and J usage is TRBJ2-6; 10 bases line up with TRBD1. The germline V gene encodes CDR1 SGHDT and CDR2 YYEEEE. The CDR3 has 18 residues. V shed 4 bases and J 0 bases; nucleotides not matched to a gene: 7. The CDR3 loop is CASSRMRDRGSGANVLTF. Written as DNA, the CDR3 is TGTGCCAGCAGCCGGATGAGGGACAGGGGCTCTGGGGCCAACGTCCTGACTTTC.

This clone was recorded a few times. This chain connects TRBV7-2 to TRBJ1-4; D perhaps matches TRBD1 (6 bases). Per germline, CDR1 SGHTA and CDR2 FQGNSA. This CDR3 is built from 14 residues. V lost 3 bases and J 6 bases, leaving 11 bases between the germline ends. DNA of the CDR3: TGTGCCAGCAGCTTGGACAGTTCTCATGAAAAACTGTTTTTT. Protein sequence: CASSLDSSHEKLFF. Variable domain in full (rest from reference TRBV7-2 and TRBJ1-4): GAGVSQSPSNKVTEKGKDVELRCDPISGHTALYWYRQSLGQGLEFLIYFQGNSAPDKSGLPSDRFSAERTGGSVSTLTIQRTQQEDSAVYLCASSLDSSHEKLFFGSGTQLSVL.

CDR3 nucleotides: TGTGCCAGCAGCTTAGATTCCCAGGGGATGCAGTATTTT. Residues: CASSLDSQGMQYF. The gene calls are TRBV11-3 and TRBJ2-3; tentatively, D is TRBD1 (6 bases). The CDR3 sequence is 13 residues long. V was pared by 0 bases and J by 11 bases, with 12 bases between. Germline-derived CDR1 and CDR2 are SGHNT and YENEEA.

This clone was observed a single time. The V and J genes are TRBV29-1 and TRBJ2-3, with D unclear. The V end lost 5 bases, the J end lost 6 bases, and 6 bases lay between the germline ends. Per germline, CDR1 SQVTM and CDR2 ANQGSEA. This CDR3 is built from 10 residues. The CDR3 sequence: CSVLRDTQYF. The CDR3 nucleotides are TGCAGCGTTCTGAGGGATACGCAGTATTTT.

The J gene is TRBJ2-5, the V gene TRBV6-5; 9 bases map to TRBD1. The ends lost 4 bases at V and 4 bases at J; junction bases unmatched: 10. The V gene's germline CDR1 is MNHEY and CDR2 SVGAGI. CDR3 length equals 16 residues. The CDR3, as DNA: TGTGCCAGCAGTTGGGGAGGGACAGGGCGGGGAGAGACCCAGTACTTC. Translation: CASSWGGTGRGETQYF.

CDR3 coding DNA: TGTGCCAGCAGGTCGAACAGGGTTTCTGGCTACACCTTC. It yields the protein CASRSNRVSGYTF. This chain uses TRBV5-6 with TRBJ1-2; tentative D call: TRBD1 (6 bases). Germline V CDR1 and CDR2: SGHDT, YYEEEE. V was shortened by 5 bases and J by 7 bases, with 15 bases between the two germline ends. The CDR3 is 13 amino acids.

With regard to this clone: The DNA is omitted, as the CDR3 cannot be located on it reliably, and the CDR3 follows TCRdb's listing. V is TRBV5-1 and J is TRBJ2-1; the D call of TRBD1 is as the table states it, not checked on the DNA. The CDR3 spans 16 amino acids, including both terminal residues. Looked up from germline, CDR1 is SGHRS and CDR2 is YFSETQ. The CDR3 loop reads CASSFGPGVAYNEQFF.

The V gene is TRBV11-3, the J gene TRBJ1-6; no reliable D call. Germline CDR1 SGHNT, CDR2 YENEEA. V dropped 1 base and J dropped 7 bases, with 5 bases sitting between them. This CDR3 comprises 13 residues. The CDR3 is CASSLGRNSPLHF. The CDR3 bases are TGTGCCAGCAGCTTAGGGCGGAATTCACCCCTCCACTTT.

CDR3 protein: CASSMWTGTPLGGYTF. DNA of the CDR3: TGTGCCAGTAGTATGTGGACAGGGACTCCTCTGGGAGGCTACACCTTC. The rearrangement uses TRBV19 and TRBJ1-2, with 8 bases lining up with TRBD1. V lost 3 bases and J lost 8; bases outside the gene matches: 14. This CDR3 comprises 16 residues. Per the germline V gene, CDR1 is LNHDA and CDR2 is SQIVND (reference sequence).

A few counts support this clone. The V call is TRBV5-4, the J call TRBJ2-7; perhaps TRBD2 as D (5 bases). Trimming took off 0 bases at V and 5 bases at J, with 12 bases between the two ends. Germline V gene lookup returns CDR1 SGHNT and CDR2 YYREEE (reference sequence). This CDR3 region has 14 residues. The CDR3 region has the DNA TGTGCCAGCAGCTTGGGGTTCGCGGGCGACGAGCAGTACTTC. Its translation: CASSLGFAGDEQYF.

This clone turned up a few times. The rearrangement uses TRBV6-5 and TRBJ1-2; tentatively, D is TRBD1 (6 bases). The CDR3 runs 13 residues. Germline lookup yields CDR1 MNHEY and CDR2 SVGAGI. Trimming removed 7 bases at V and 3 bases at J, with 12 bases between. The CDR3 sequence: CASIRDTYYGYTF. Here the CDR3 DNA reads TGTGCCAGCATTCGGGACACCTACTATGGCTACACCTTC.

The J gene is TRBJ2-7, the V gene TRBV3-1 (or the pseudogene TRBV3-2); 10 bases agree with TRBD1. The CDR3 runs to 16 residues. With V trimmed by 5 bases and J by 4 bases, 11 bases remained unmatched. Germline V gene sequence: CDR1 LGHDT, CDR2 YNNKEL (reference sequence). CDR3 bases: TGTGCCAGCAGCGAAAGCGTTCCGGGACAGGGGTACGAGCAGTACTTC. Translating it yields CASSESVPGQGYEQYF.

This clone was detected only once. The chain uses TRBV7-9 and TRBJ1-2, with D maybe TRBD1 (6 bases). The germline CDR1 and CDR2 sequences are SEHNR and FQNEAQ (reference sequence). Trimming cost V 1 base and J 6 bases, with 15 bases left between them. The CDR3 is 15 residues long. The CDR3 coding sequence is TGTGCCAGCAGCTTAGAACAGGGAGAAGAGGATGGCTACACCTTC. Its protein product is CASSLEQGEEDGYTF.

The count of this clone is one. The gene calls are TRBV18 and TRBJ2-1; a possible D gene is TRBD1 (6 bases). The CDR3 is made up of 17 amino acids. V was cut by 3 bases and J by 4 bases, with 19 bases left in between. Per germline, CDR1 KGHSH and CDR2 LQKENI. In DNA, the CDR3 is TGTGCCAGCTCACCCCACAAGCTCCAGGGGAGTTACAATGAGCAGTTCTTC. It encodes CASSPHKLQGSYNEQFF.

The V gene is TRBV3-1 (or the pseudogene TRBV3-2), the J gene TRBJ1-2; no clear D gene. Germline V gives CDR1 LGHDT, CDR2 YNNKEL (reference sequence). This CDR3 contains 14 residues. Trimming removed 4 bases at V and 4 bases at J, with 13 bases between. CDR3 DNA: TGTGCCAGCAGCCCTTCGGCAGGATCCTATGGCTACACCTTC. This gives the protein CASSPSAGSYGYTF.

The chain couples TRBV11-2 to TRBJ1-5; 8 positions match TRBD1. The germline V gene has CDR1 SGHAT and CDR2 FQNNGV. CDR3 length: 14 residues. With V trimmed by 5 bases and J by 4 bases, 4 bases remained unmatched. The DNA of the CDR3 is TGTGCCAGCAGCGTTCGGACAGGGAATCAGCCCCAGCATTTT. It yields the protein CASSVRTGNQPQHF.

V and J are TRBV5-1 and TRBJ2-7; TRBD1 might be the D (6 bases). The CDR3 consists of 14 residues. Trimming stripped 0 bases from V and 3 bases from J, with 10 bases between. Germline assignment: CDR1 SGHRS and CDR2 YFSETQ. The CDR3 nucleotides read TGCGCCAGCAGCTTGGACAGGGTGAGCTACGAGCAGTACTTC. It translates to CASSLDRVSYEQYF.

The V gene is TRBV5-1, the J gene TRBJ1-1, with 7 bases lining up with TRBD1. This CDR3 is 14 amino acids long. Germline-derived CDR1 and CDR2 are SGHRS and YFSETQ. Trimming took 2 bases from V and 7 from J; bases not matched to a gene: 8. The DNA for the CDR3 is TGCGCCAGCAGCTTTGGGAGACAGGGAAGTGAAGCTTTCTTT. Its translation is CASSFGRQGSEAFF.

V gene TRBV5-1 combines with J gene TRBJ2-7; 11 bases map to TRBD1. This CDR3 is built from 15 residues. Trimming cost V 6 bases and J 3 bases; bases outside gene matches: 8. CDR1 and CDR2 (germline): SGHRS, YFSETQ. CDR3 sequence (DNA): TGCGCCAGCATGCCTCGGGACAGGGGGGTCTACGAGCAGTACTTC. Its protein is CASMPRDRGVYEQYF.

The chain uses TRBV5-4 and TRBJ2-3; a possible D gene is TRBD2 (6 bases). Looked up from germline, CDR1 is SGHNT and CDR2 is YYREEE (reference sequence). With 4 bases removed from V and 1 base from J, the gap between germline ends came to 16 bases. The CDR3 has 16 amino acids. CDR3 DNA: TGTGCCAGCAGCCCGGCCGTGGCGGGGCGCACAGATACGCAGTATTTT. Its protein product is CASSPAVAGRTDTQYF.

The chain is built from TRBV10-3 and TRBJ1-2; D ambiguous. Germline values: CDR1 ENHRY, CDR2 SYGVKD. The CDR3 covers 14 residues. Trimming took 3 bases from V and 6 from J, leaving 14 bases between them. CDR3 in amino acids: CAISEPGSSNGYTF. DNA for the CDR3: TGTGCCATCAGTGAACCCGGGAGCTCGAATGGCTACACCTTC.